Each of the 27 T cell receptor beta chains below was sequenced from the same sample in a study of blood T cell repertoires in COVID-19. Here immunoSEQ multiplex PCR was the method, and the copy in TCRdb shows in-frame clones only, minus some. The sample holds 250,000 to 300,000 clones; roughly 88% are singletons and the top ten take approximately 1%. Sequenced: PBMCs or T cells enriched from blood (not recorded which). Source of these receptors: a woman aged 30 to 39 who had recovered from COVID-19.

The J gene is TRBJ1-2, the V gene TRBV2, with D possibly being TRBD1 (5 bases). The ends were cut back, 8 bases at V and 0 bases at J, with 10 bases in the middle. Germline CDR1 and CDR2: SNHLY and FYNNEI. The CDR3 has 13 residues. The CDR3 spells CASGDSANYGYTF. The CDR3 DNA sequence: TGTGCCAGCGGGGACTCAGCTAACTATGGCTACACCTTC.

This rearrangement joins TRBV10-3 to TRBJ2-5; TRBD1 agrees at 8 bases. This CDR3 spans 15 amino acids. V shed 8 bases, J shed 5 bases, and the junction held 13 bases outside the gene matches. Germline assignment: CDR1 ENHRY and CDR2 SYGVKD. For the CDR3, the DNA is TGTGCCATCGGTTCGGACAGGGACGCTCCGGAGACCCAGTACTTC. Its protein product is CAIGSDRDAPETQYF.

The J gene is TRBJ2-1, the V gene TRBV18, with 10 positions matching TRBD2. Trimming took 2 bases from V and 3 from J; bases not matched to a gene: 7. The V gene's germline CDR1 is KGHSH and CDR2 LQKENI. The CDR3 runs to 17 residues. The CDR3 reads CASSPGISGGFYNEQFF. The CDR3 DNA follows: TGTGCCAGCTCACCAGGGATTAGCGGGGGGTTCTACAATGAGCAGTTCTTC.

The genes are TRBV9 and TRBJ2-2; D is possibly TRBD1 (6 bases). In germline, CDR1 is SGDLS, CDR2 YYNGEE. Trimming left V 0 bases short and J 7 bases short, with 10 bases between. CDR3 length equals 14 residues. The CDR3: CASSVGNRDGELFF. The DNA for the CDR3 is TGTGCCAGCAGCGTAGGGAACAGGGACGGGGAGCTGTTTTTT.

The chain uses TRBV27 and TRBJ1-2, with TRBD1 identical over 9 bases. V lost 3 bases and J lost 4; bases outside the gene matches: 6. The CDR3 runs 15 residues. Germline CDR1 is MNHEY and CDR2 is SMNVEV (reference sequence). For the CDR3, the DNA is TGTGCCAGCAGTTTCTCTGGACAGGGGTCCTATGGCTACACCTTC. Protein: CASSFSGQGSYGYTF.

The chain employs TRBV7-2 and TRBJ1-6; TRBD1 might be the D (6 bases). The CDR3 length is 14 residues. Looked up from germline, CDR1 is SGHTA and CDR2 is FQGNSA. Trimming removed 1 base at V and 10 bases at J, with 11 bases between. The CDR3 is CASSLDRVRSPLHF. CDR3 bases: TGTGCCAGCAGCTTAGACAGGGTGCGATCACCCCTCCACTTT.

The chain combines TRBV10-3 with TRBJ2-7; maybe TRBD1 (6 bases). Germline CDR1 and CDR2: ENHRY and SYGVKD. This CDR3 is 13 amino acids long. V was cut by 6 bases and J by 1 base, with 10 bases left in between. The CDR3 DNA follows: TGTGCCATCAGGACACAGGGTTCCTACGAGCAGTACTTC. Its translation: CAIRTQGSYEQYF.

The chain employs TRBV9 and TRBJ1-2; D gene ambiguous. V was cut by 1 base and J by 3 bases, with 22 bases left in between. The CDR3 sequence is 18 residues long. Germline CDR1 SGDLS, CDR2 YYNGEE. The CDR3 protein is CASSVQITAGEEDYGYTF. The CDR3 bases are TGTGCCAGCAGCGTACAGATAACGGCGGGAGAAGAGGACTATGGCTACACCTTC.

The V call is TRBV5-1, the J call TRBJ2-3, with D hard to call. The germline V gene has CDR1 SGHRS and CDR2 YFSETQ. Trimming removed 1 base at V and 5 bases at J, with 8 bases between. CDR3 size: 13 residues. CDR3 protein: CASSLNVQDTQYF. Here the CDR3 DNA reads TGCGCCAGCAGCTTGAATGTCCAAGATACGCAGTATTTT.

The CDR3 DNA reads TGTGCCAGCAGGGGGGACAGGGCTCCCCGCGGCTCAAATCAGCCCCAGCATTTT. Translating gives CASRGDRAPRGSNQPQHF. The chain recombines TRBV11-2 with TRBJ1-5; 9 bases align to TRBD1. Germline trimming cut 6 bases from V and 4 bases from J; bases unmatched to any gene: 16. Germline values: CDR1 SGHAT, CDR2 FQNNGV. The CDR3 contains 18 residues.

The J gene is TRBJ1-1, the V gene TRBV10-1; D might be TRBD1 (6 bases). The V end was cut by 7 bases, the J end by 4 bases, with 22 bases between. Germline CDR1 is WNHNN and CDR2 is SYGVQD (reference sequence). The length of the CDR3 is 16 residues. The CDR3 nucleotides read TGCGCCAGCATGGGAGGGGGGGACGAGTCGGGCACTGAAGCTTTCTTT. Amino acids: CASMGGGDESGTEAFF.

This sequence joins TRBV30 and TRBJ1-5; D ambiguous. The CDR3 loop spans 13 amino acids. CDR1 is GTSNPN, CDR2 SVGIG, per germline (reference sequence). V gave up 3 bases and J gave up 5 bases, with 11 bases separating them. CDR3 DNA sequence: TGTGCCTGGAGCCTCCAGGTAGATCAGCCCCAGCATTTT. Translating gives CAWSLQVDQPQHF.

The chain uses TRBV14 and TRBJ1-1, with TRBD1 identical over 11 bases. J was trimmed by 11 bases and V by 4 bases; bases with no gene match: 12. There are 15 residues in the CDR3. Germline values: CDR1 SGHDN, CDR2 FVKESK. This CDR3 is CASSPTGQGDVGAFF. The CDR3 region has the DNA TGTGCCAGCAGCCCGACGGGACAGGGGGACGTCGGGGCTTTCTTT.

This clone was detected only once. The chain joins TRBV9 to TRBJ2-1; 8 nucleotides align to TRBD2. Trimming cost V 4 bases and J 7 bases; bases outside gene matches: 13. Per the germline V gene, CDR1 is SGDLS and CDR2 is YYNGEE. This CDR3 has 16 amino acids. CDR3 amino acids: CASSTNRLARPNEQFF. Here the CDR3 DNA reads TGTGCCAGCAGCACTAACCGACTAGCGCGTCCTAATGAGCAGTTCTTC. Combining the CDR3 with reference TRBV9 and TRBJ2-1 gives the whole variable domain DSGVTQTPKHLITATGQRVTLRCSPRSGDLSVYWYQQSLDQGLQFLIQYYNGEERAKGNILERFSAQQFPDLHSELNLSSLELGDSALYFCASSTNRLARPNEQFFGPGTRLTVL.

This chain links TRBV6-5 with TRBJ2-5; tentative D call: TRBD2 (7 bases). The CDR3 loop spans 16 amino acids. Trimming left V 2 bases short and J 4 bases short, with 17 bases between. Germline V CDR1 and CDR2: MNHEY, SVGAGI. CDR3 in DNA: TGTGCCAGCAGTTACCTTTCCACAGGGAGGGTAGAGACCCAGTACTTC. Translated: CASSYLSTGRVETQYF.

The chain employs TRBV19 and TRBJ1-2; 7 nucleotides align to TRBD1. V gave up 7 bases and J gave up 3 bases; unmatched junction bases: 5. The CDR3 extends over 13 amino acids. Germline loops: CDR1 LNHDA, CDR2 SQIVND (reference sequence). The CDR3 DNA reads TGTGCCAGTAAAGGGACAGACTACTATGGCTACACCTTC. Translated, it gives CASKGTDYYGYTF.

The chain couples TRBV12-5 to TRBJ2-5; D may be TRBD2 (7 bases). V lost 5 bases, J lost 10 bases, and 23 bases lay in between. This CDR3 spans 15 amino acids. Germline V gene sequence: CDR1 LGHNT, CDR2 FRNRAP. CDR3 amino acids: CASGPSGGPREGQYF. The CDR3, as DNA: TGTGCTAGTGGTCCATCGGGGGGCCCCCGAGAGGGCCAGTACTTC. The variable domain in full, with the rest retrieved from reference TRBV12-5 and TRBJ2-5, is DARVTQTPRHKVTEMGQEVTMRCQPILGHNTVFWYRQTMMQGLELLAYFRNRAPLDDSGMPKDRFSAEMPDATLATLKIQPSEPRDSAVYFCASGPSGGPREGQYFGPGTRLLVL.

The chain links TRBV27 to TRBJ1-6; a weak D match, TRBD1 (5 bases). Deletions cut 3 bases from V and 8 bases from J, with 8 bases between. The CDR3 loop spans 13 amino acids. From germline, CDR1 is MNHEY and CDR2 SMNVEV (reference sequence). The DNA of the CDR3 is TGTGCCAGCAGTTTGGGGGGTGATTCACCCCTCCACTTT. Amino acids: CASSLGGDSPLHF.

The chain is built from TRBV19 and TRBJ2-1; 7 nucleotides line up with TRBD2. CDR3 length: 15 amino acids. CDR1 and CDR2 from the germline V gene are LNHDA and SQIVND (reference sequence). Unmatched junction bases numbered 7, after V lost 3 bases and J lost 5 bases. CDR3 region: CASSILASGNNEQFF. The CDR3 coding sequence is TGTGCCAGTAGTATTCTTGCTAGCGGAAACAATGAGCAGTTCTTC.

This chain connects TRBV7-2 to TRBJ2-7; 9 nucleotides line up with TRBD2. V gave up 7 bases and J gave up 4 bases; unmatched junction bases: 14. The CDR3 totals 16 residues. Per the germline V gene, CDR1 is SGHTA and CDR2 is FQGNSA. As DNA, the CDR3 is TGTGCCAGCACCCAAAGGGGTAGCGGGGGTTCTTACGAGCAGTACTTC. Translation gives CASTQRGSGGSYEQYF.

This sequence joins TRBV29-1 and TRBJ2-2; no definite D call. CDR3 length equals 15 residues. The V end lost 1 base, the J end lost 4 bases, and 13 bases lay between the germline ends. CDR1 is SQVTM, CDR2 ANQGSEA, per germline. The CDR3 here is CSVEARPGFTGELFF. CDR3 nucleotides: TGCAGCGTTGAAGCCCGCCCCGGGTTCACCGGGGAGCTGTTTTTT.

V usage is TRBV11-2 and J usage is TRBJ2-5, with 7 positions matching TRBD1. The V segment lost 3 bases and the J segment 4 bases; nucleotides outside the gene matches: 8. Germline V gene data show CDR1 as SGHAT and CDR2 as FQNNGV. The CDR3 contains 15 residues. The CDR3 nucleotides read TGTGCCAGCAGCTTTGACAGGGTGGTAGGAGAGACCCAGTACTTC. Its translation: CASSFDRVVGETQYF.

The CDR3 loop reads CASSHLDGGDPSGNTIYF. In nucleotides, the CDR3 is TGCGCCAGCAGCCACCTCGATGGGGGGGACCCCTCTGGAAACACCATATATTTT. The chain joins TRBV4-1 to TRBJ1-3; D perhaps matches TRBD1 (5 bases). This CDR3 contains 18 residues. Germline-derived CDR1 and CDR2 are MGHRA and YSYEKL. V dropped 3 bases and J dropped 0 bases, with 18 bases sitting between them.

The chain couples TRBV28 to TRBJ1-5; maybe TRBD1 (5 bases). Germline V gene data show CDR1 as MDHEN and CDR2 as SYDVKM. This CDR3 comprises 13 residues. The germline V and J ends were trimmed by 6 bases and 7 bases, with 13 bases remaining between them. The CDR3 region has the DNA TGTGCCAGCAGCGCGACAGAATACCAGCCCCAGCATTTT. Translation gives CASSATEYQPQHF.

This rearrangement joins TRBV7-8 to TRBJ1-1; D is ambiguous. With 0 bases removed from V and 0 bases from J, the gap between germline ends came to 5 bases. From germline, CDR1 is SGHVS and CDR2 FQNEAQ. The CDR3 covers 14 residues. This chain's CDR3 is CASSLAGMNTEAFF. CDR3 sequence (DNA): TGTGCCAGCAGCTTAGCGGGCATGAACACTGAAGCTTTCTTT.

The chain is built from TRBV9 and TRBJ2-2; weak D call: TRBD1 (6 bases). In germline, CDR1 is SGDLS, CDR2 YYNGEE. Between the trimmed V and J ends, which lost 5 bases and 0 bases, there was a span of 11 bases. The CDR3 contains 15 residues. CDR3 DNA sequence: TGTGCCAGCAGGGCCGGGACAACGAACACCGGGGAGCTGTTTTTT. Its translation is CASRAGTTNTGELFF.

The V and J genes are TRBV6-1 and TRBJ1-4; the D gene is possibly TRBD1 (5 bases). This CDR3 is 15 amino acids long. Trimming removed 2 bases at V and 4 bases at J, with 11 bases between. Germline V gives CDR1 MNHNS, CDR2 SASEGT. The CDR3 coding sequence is TGTGCCAGCAGTGAACTGGTCAGGGTTAATGAAAAACTGTTTTTT. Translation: CASSELVRVNEKLFF.